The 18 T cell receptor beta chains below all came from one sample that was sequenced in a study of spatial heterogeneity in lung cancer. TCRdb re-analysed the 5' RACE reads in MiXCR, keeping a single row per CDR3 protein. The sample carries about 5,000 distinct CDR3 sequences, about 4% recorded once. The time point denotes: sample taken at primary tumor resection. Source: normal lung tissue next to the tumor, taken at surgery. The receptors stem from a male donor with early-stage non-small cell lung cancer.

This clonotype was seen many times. CDR3 sequence (DNA): TGTGCCTGGAGGTCCGATGGAAACACCATATATTTT. It yields the protein CAWRSDGNTIYF. The chain combines TRBV30 with TRBJ1-3, with unresolved D. Trimming took off 3 bases at V and 3 bases at J, with 6 bases between the two ends. The germline V gene has CDR1 GTSNPN and CDR2 SVGIG (reference sequence). There are 12 residues in the CDR3. Complete variable domain (other parts from reference TRBV30 and TRBJ1-3): SQTIHQWPATLVQPVGSPLSLECTVEGTSNPNLYWYRQAAGRGLQLLFYSVGIGQISSEVPQNLSASRPQDRQFILSSKKLLLSDSGFYLCAWRSDGNTIYFGEGSWLTVV.

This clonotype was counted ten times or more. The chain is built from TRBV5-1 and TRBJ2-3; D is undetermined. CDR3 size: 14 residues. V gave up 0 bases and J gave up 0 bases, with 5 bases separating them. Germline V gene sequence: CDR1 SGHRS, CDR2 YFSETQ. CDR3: CASSLDTSTDTQYF. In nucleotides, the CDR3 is TGCGCCAGCAGCTTGGACACTAGCACAGATACGCAGTATTTT. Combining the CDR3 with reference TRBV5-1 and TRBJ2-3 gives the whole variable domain KAGVTQTPRYLIKTRGQQVTLSCSPISGHRSVSWYQQTPGQGLQFLFEYFSETQRNKGNFPGRFSGRQFSNSRSEMNVSTLELGDSALYLCASSLDTSTDTQYFGPGTRLTVL.

The CDR3 DNA sequence: TGTGCCAGCAGTTTAAAGAAGCTAGCCAAAAACATTCAGTACTTC. Protein product: CASSLKKLAKNIQYF. The rearrangement links TRBV12-3 or TRBV12-4 to TRBJ2-4; D is unclear. V lost 2 bases to trimming and J lost 0 bases, with 8 bases between them. The CDR3 has 15 residues.

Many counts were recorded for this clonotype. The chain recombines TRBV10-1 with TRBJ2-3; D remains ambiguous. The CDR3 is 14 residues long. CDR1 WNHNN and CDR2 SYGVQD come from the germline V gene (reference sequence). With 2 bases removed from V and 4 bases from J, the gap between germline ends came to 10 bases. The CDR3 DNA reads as TGCGCCAGCAGTGAGGATCTGGTTCCAGATACGCAGTATTTT. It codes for CASSEDLVPDTQYF.

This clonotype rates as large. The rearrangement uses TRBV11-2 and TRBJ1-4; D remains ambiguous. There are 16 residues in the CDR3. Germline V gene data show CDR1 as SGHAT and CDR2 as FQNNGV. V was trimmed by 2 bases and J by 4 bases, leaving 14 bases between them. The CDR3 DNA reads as TGTGCCAGCAGCTTACGACTGGGATCATTTAATGAAAAACTGTTTTTT. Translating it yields CASSLRLGSFNEKLFF.

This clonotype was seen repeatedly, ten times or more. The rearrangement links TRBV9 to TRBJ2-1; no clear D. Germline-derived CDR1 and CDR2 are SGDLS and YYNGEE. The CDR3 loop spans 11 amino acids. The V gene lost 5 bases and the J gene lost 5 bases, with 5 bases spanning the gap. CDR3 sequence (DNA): TGTGCCAGCAGTCAAGACAATGAGCAGTTCTTC. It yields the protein CASSQDNEQFF.

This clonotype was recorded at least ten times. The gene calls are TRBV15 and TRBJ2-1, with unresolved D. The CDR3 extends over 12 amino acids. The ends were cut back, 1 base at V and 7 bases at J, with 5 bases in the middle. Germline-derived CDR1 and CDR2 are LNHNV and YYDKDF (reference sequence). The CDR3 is CATSRAWNEQFF. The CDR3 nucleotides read TGTGCCACCAGCAGAGCATGGAATGAGCAGTTCTTC.

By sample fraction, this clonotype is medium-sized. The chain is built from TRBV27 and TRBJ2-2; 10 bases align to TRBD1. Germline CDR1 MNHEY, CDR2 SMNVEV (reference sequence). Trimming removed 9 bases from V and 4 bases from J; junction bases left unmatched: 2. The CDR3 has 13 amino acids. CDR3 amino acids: CASRTGGTGELFF. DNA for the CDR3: TGTGCCAGTAGGACAGGGGGCACCGGGGAGCTGTTTTTT.

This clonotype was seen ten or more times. The CDR3 DNA reads TGTGCCAGCAGTGTCTGGGGCGCAGATACGCAGTATTTT. Protein sequence: CASSVWGADTQYF. The V gene is TRBV6-1, the J gene TRBJ2-3; perhaps TRBD1 as D (5 bases). This CDR3 has 13 residues. V gave up 4 bases and J gave up 4 bases, with 9 bases separating them. CDR1 is MNHNS and CDR2 is SASEGT in the germline V gene.

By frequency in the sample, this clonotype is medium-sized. This CDR3 is CASREQSSGANVLTF. DNA for the CDR3: TGCGCCAGCAGGGAACAGAGCTCTGGGGCCAACGTCCTGACTTTC. The chain employs TRBV10-2 and TRBJ2-6; no reliable D call. The CDR3 length is 15 residues. The V gene's germline CDR1 is WSHSY and CDR2 SAAADI. Trimming took off 6 bases at V and 0 bases at J, with 9 bases between the two ends.

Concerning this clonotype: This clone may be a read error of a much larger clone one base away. CDR3 amino acids: CASSIGQGARNTEAFF. The DNA of the CDR3 is TGTGCCAGCAGCATCGGACAGGGGGCCAGGAACACTGAAGCTTTCTTT. The chain employs TRBV9 and TRBJ1-1, with 11 positions matching TRBD1. The ends lost 4 bases at V and 1 base at J; junction bases unmatched: 6. This CDR3 is built from 16 residues. Germline V gives CDR1 SGDLS, CDR2 YYNGEE.

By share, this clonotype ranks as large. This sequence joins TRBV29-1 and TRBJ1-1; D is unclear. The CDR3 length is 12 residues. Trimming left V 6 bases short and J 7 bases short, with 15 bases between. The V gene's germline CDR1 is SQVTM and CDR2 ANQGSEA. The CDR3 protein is CSVADSTFEAFF. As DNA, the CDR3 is TGCAGCGTCGCGGACTCTACCTTTGAAGCTTTCTTT.

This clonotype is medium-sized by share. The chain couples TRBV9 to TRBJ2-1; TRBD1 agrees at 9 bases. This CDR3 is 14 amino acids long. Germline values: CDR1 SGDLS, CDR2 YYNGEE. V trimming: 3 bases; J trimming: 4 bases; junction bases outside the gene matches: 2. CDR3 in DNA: TGTGCCAGCAGCGAGACAGGGGGGTACAATGAGCAGTTCTTC. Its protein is CASSETGGYNEQFF.

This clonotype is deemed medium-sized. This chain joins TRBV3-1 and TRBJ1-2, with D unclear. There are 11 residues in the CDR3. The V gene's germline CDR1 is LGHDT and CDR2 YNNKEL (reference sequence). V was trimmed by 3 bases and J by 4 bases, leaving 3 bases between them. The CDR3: CASSQGYGYTF. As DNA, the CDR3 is TGTGCCAGCAGCCAGGGCTATGGCTACACCTTC.

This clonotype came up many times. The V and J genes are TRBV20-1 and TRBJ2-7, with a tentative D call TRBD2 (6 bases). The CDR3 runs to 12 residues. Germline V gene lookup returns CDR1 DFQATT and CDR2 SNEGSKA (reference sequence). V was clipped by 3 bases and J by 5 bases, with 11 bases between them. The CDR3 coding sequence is TGCAGTGCTAGTGGGGGGATCCACGAGCAGTACTTC. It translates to CSASGGIHEQYF.

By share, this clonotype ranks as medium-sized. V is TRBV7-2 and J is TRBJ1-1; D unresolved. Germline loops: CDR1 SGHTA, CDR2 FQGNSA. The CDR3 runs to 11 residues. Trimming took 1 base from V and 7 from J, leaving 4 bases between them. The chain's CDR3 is CASSLGIEAFF. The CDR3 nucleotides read TGTGCCAGCAGCTTAGGGATTGAAGCTTTCTTT.

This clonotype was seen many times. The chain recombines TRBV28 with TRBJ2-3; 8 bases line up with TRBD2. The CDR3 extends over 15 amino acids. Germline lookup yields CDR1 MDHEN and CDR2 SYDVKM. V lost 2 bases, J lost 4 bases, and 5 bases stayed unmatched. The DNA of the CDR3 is TGTGCCAGCAGTTTACGGGGGGGAGGTTCAGATACGCAGTATTTT. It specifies CASSLRGGGSDTQYF.

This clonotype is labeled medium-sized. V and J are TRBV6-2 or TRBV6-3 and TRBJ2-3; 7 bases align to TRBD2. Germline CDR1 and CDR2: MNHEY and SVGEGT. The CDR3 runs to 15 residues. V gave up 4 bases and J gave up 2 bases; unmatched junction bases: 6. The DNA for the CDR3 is TGTGCCAGCAGTTCAGAGCGGGGATACACAGATACGCAGTATTTT. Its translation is CASSSERGYTDTQYF.